One and the same sample provided the 4 T cell receptor beta chains below, sequenced in a study of T cells in Graves' hyperthyroidism and ophthalmopathy. Authors of the study amplified TCR beta CDR3 regions from RNA transcripts. TCR CDR3 underwent first-round RT-PCR with the HTBI primer set. From the multiplex PCR reads, TCRdb called clonotypes with MiXCR, one entry per CDR3 protein. The table has around 210,000 distinct CDR3 sequences, roughly a sixth seen once. Sequenced sample: blood. All receptors come from a woman between 50 and 59 years old with Graves' hyperthyroidism.

The V and J genes are TRBV5-4 and TRBJ2-2; 8 bases agree with TRBD1. Germline V gene lookup returns CDR1 SGHNT and CDR2 YYREEE (reference sequence). Losses at the gene ends were 4 bases for V and 3 bases for J; bases not matched to a gene: 5. CDR3 length: 15 residues. The CDR3 region has the DNA TGTGCCAGCAGCCTACCGACAGGGGACACCGGGGAGCTGTTTTTT. It codes for CASSLPTGDTGELFF.

This chain uses TRBV25-1 with TRBJ2-2; D may be TRBD1 (6 bases). Deletions cut 2 bases from V and 4 bases from J, with 11 bases between. The CDR3 is made up of 15 amino acids. Germline V gene data show CDR1 as MGHDK and CDR2 as SYGVNS. CDR3 loop: CASSELTGGTGELFF. CDR3 DNA: TGTGCCAGCAGTGAACTGACAGGAGGCACCGGGGAGCTGTTTTTT.

In this sample, this clonotype turned up a few times. V gene TRBV10-3 combines with J gene TRBJ1-6; TRBD1 is a possible D gene (5 bases). The ends were cut back, 4 bases at V and 9 bases at J, with 13 bases in the middle. Germline V gene lookup returns CDR1 ENHRY and CDR2 SYGVKD. The CDR3 covers 14 residues. The CDR3 DNA reads as TGTGCCATCAGTGTGCAGGGAACTCGTTCACCCCTCCACTTT. It encodes CAISVQGTRSPLHF.

V and J are TRBV20-1 and TRBJ1-5; a weak D match, TRBD1 (5 bases). CDR3 length equals 15 residues. Germline CDR1 is DFQATT and CDR2 is SNEGSKA (reference sequence). V shed 6 bases and J shed 1 base, with 16 bases lying between them. The CDR3 coding sequence is TGCAGTGCGAAAAGGCCGGAGGGGAGCAATCAGCCCCAGCATTTT. This codes for CSAKRPEGSNQPQHF.